What follows is one T cell receptor beta chain and its context. The sample is drawn from a study of T cell changes during pregnancy in multiple sclerosis. The method was immunoSEQ multiplex PCR; TCRdb's version includes in-frame clones alone and lacks a portion of them. The table has about 50,000 clones, 80% to 95% seen once. This clonotype originated in a female donor with multiple sclerosis, enrolled in a pregnancy study. This sample comprised CD4+ T cells from peripheral blood mononuclear cells, obtained after pregnancy.

The CDR3 DNA sequence: TGTGCCAGCATGCCCGGACAGGGTAAGAGCACTGAAGCTTTCTTT. It translates to CASMPGQGKSTEAFF. The chain joins TRBV6-1 to TRBJ1-1; 8 bases match TRBD1. J lost 4 bases, V lost 7 bases, and 11 bases had no gene match. The CDR3 extends over 15 amino acids. Germline CDR1 is MNHNS and CDR2 is SASEGT.